This paragraph reports one T cell receptor beta chain. Up to about 2 ug genomic DNA was used for TCRB CDR3 amplification. The PCR used 60 V beta and 13 J beta primers. The assay was immunoSEQ multiplex PCR, and TCRdb's table has in-frame clones only and misses some. The sample includes some 38,000 clones, just under 85% seen only once; the top ten take 7.8%. Patients had residual fresh-frozen tumor tissue and more than two years of survival data. The trim removed 5 bases at V and 0 bases at J, leaving 8 bases unmatched. There are 16 residues in the CDR3. CDR1 is SGHRS, CDR2 YFSETQ, per germline. This sample is part of a study of glioma-infiltrating T cells after dendritic cell vaccination. At the level of the study: Dendritic cell vaccine was injected intradermally three times, biweekly.

The starting material was blood, obtained before dendritic cell vaccination. V usage is TRBV5-1 and J usage is TRBJ2-7; the match to TRBD2 covers 10 bases. The source is a human donor with glioblastoma. The CDR3 loop reads CASRLSGRASSYEQYF. In DNA form, the CDR3 reads TGCGCCAGCAGGTTGAGCGGGAGGGCAAGCTCCTACGAGCAGTACTTC. Full variable domain (missing parts from reference TRBV5-1 and TRBJ2-7): KAGVTQTPRYLIKTRGQQVTLSCSPISGHRSVSWYQQTPGQGLQFLFEYFSETQRNKGNFPGRFSGRQFSNSRSEMNVSTLELGDSALYLCASRLSGRASSYEQYFGPGTRLTVT.